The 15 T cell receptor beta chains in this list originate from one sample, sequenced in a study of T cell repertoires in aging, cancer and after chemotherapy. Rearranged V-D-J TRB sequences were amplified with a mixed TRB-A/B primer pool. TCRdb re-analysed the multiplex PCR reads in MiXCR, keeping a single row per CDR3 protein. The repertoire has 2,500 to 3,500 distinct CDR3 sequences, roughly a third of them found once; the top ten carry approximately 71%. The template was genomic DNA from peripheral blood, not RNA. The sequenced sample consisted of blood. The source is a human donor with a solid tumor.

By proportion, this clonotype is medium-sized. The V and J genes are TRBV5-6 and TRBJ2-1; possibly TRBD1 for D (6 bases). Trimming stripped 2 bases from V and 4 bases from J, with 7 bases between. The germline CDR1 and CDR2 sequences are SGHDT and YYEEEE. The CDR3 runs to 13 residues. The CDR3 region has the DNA TGTGCCAGCAGCTTTGGACAGTACAATGAGCAGTTCTTC. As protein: CASSFGQYNEQFF.

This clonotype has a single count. CDR3 loop: CASSSLDGYYKMNTEAFF. CDR3 nucleotide sequence: TGTGCCAGCAGCTCACTAGACGGTTACTATAAGATGAACACTGAAGCTTTCTTT. This chain connects TRBV5-6 to TRBJ1-1, with D unresolved. This CDR3 spans 18 amino acids. From germline, CDR1 is SGHDT and CDR2 YYEEEE. Trimming took 3 bases from V and 0 from J, leaving 21 bases between them.

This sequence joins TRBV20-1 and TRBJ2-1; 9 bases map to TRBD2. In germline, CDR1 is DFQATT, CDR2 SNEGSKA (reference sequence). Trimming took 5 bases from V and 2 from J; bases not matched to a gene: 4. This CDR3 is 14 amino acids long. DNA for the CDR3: TGCAGTGCTTCCGGGACTAGCACCTACAATGAGCAGTTCTTC. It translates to CSASGTSTYNEQFF.

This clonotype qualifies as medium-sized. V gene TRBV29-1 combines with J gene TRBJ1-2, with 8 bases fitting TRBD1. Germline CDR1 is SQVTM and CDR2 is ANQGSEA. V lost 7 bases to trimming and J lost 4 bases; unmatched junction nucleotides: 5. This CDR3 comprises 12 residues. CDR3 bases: TGCAGCGATCTAGACAGGGGCTATGGCTACACCTTC. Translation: CSDLDRGYGYTF.

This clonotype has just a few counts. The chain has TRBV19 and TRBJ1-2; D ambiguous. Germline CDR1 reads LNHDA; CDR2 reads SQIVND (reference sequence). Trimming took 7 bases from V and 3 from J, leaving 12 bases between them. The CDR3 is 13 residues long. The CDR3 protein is CASTNFYHYGYTF. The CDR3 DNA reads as TGTGCCAGTACAAATTTTTACCACTATGGCTACACCTTC.

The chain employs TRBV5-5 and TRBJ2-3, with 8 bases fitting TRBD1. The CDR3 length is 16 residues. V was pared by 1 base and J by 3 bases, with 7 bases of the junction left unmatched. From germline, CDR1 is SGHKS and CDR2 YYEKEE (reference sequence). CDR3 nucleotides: TGTGCCAGCAGCTTGTTCGCCACAGGGGGGACAGATACGCAGTATTTT. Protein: CASSLFATGGTDTQYF. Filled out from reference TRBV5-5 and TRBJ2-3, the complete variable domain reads DAGVTQSPTHLIKTRGQQVTLRCSPISGHKSVSWYQQVLGQGPQFIFQYYEKEERGRGNFPDRFSARQFPNYSSELNVNALLLGDSALYLCASSLFATGGTDTQYFGPGTRLTVL.

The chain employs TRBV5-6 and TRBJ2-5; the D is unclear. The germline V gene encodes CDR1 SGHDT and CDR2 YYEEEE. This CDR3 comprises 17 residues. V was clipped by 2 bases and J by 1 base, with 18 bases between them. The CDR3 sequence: CASSLATVGSAQETQYF. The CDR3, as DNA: TGTGCCAGCAGCTTAGCAACCGTCGGATCGGCCCAAGAGACCCAGTACTTC.

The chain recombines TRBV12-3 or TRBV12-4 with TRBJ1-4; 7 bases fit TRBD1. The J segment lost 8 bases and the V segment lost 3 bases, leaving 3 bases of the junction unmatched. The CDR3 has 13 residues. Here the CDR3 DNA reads TGTGCCAGCAGTTTCCAGGGGGGGGAAAAACTGTTTTTT. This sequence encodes CASSFQGGEKLFF.

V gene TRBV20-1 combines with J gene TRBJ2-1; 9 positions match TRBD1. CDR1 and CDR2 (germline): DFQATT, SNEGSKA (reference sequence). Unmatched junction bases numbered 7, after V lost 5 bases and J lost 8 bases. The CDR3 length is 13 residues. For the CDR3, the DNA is TGCAGTGCTCAGGGGGACAGGGCTTATGAGCAGTTCTTC. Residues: CSAQGDRAYEQFF.

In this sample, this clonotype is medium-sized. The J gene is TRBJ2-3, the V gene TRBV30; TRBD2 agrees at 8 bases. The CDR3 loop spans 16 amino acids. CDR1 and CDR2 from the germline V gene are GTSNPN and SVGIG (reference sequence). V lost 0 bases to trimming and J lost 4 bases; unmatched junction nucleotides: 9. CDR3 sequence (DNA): TGTGCCTGGAGTGTAAACGCGGGGGGAGGCGCAGATACGCAGTATTTT. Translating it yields CAWSVNAGGGADTQYF.

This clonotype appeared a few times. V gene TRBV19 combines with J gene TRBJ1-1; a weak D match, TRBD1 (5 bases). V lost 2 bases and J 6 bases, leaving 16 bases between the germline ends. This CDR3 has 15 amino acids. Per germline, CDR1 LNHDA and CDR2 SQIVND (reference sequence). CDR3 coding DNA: TGTGCCAGTAGTATACAGGCTGCTGGGGGGGCTGAAGCTTTCTTT. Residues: CASSIQAAGGAEAFF.

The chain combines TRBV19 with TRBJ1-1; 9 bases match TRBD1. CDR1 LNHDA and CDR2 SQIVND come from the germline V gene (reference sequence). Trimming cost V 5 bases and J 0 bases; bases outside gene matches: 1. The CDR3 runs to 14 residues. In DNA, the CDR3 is TGTGCCAGTAGTCGGGACAGGGTGAACACTGAAGCTTTCTTT. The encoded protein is CASSRDRVNTEAFF. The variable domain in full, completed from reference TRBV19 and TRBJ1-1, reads DGGITQSPKYLFRKEGQNVTLSCEQNLNHDAMYWYRQDPGQGLRLIYYSQIVNDFQKGDIAEGYSVSREKKESFPLTVTSAQKNPTAFYLCASSRDRVNTEAFFGQGTRLTVV.

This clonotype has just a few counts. Written as DNA, the CDR3 is TGTGCCAGCAGCACAGGACGGGCGAACACCGGGGAGCTGTTTTTT. This codes for CASSTGRANTGELFF. V is TRBV7-2 and J is TRBJ2-2, with D possibly matching TRBD1 (5 bases). CDR1 and CDR2 (germline): SGHTA, FQGNSA. Trimming took off 5 bases at V and 0 bases at J, with 10 bases between the two ends. CDR3 length: 15 residues.

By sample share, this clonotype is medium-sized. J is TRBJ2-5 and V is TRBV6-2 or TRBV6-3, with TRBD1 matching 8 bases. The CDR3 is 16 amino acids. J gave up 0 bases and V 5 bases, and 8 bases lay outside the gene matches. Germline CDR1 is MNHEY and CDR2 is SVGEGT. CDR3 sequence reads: CASSPWTGHDQETQYF. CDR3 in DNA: TGTGCCAGCAGTCCTTGGACAGGGCACGACCAAGAGACCCAGTACTTC.

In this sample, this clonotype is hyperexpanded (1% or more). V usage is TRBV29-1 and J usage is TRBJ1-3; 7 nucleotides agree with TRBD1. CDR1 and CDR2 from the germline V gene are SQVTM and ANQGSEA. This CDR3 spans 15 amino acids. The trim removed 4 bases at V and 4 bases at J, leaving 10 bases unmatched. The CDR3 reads CSVGDTGTAGNTIYF. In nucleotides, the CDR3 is TGCAGCGTTGGGGATACCGGGACAGCAGGAAACACCATATATTTT.